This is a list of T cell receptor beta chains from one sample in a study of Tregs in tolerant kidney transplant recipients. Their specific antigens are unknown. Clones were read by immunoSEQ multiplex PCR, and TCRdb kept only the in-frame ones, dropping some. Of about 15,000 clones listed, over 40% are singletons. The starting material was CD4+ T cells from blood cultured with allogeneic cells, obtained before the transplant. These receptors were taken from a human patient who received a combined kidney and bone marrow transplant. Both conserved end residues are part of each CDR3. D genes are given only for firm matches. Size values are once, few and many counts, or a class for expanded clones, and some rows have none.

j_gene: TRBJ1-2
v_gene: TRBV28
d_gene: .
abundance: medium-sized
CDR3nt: .
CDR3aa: CASSSSAGVPHIYGYTF

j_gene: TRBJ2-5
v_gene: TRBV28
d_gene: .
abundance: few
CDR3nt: TGTGCCAGCAGTCAAAATTACAGGTCCAAAGAGACCCAGTACTTC
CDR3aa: CASSQNYRSKETQYF

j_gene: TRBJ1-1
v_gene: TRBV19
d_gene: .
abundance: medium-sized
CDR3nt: TGTGCCAGTAGTATCTCCCTGTTTCTCACTGAAGCTTTCTTT
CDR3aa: CASSISLFLTEAFF

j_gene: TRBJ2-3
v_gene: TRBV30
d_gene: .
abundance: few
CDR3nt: TGTGCCTGGAGTCTTCAGCGTACAGATACGCAGTATTTT
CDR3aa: CAWSLQRTDTQYF

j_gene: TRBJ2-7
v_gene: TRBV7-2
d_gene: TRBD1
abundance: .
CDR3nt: TGCGCCAGCAGCCCCGGGACAGGGGAAGTTGCCGAGCAGTACTTC
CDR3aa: CASSPGTGEVAEQYF

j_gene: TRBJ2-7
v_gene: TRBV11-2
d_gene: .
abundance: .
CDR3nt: TGTGCCAGCAGCTTAGTACCCTGGAGACACGAGCAGTACTTC
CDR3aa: CASSLVPWRHEQYF

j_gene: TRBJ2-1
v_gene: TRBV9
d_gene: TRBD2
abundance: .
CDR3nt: TGTGCCAGCAATCCCGGGAGGTGGGGCGATGAGCAGTTCTTC
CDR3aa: CASNPGRWGDEQFF

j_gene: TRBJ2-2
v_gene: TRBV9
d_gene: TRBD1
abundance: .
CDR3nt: TGTGCCAGCAGCGTGGCGGGGACAGGGTATATCGGGGAGCTGTTTTTT
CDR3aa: CASSVAGTGYIGELFF

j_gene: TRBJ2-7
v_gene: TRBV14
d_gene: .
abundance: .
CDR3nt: TGTGCCAGCAGCCAACACCGGGACACGAGATACGAGCAGTACTTC
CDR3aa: CASSQHRDTRYEQYF

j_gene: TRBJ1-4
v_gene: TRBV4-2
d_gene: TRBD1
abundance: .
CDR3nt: TGTGCCAGCAGCCAAGGGCAGGGGGACGAAAAACTGTTTTTT
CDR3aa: CASSQGQGDEKLFF

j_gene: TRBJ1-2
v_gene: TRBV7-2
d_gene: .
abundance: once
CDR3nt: TGTGCCAGCAGCTTAGGTCTTGGCTACACCTTC
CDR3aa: CASSLGLGYTF

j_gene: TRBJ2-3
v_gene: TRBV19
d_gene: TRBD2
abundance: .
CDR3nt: TGTGCCAGTAGTACTTCCGGGACTAGCGCAGATACGCAGTATTTT
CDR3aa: CASSTSGTSADTQYF

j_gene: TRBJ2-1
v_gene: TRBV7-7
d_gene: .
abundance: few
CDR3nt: TGTGCCAGCAGCGCTAGACTAGACTCCTACAATGAGCAGTTCTTC
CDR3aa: CASSARLDSYNEQFF

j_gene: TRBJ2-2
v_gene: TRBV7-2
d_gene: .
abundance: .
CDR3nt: TGTGCCAGCAGCTCCCGGGTGGACACCGGGGAGCTGTTTTTT
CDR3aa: CASSSRVDTGELFF

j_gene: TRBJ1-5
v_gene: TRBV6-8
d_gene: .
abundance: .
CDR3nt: TGTGCCAGCAGTTACTCCTCCGGCAATCAGCCCCAGCATTTT
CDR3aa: CASSYSSGNQPQHF

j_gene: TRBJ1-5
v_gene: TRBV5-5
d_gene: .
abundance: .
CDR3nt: TGTGCCAGCAGCTTGGGTACAGTCAATCAGCCCCAGCATTTT
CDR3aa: CASSLGTVNQPQHF

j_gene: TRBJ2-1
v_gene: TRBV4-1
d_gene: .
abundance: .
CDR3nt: TGCGCCAGCAGCCATCGGTTCAATGAGCAGTTCTTC
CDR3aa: CASSHRFNEQFF

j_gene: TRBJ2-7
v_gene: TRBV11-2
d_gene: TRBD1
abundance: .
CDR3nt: TGTGCCAGCAGCTTAAAATGGGGACAGGGGAACTACGAGCAGTACTTC
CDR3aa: CASSLKWGQGNYEQYF

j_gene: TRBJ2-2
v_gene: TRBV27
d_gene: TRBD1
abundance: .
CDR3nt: TGTGCCAGCAGTTTGTGGGCAGGGGGCGGGGAGCTGTTTTTT
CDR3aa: CASSLWAGGGELFF

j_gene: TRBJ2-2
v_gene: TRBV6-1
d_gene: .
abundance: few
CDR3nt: TGTGCCAGCAGTTCCGACACCGGGGAGCTGTTTTTT
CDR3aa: CASSSDTGELFF

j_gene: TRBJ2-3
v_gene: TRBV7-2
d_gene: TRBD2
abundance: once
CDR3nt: TGTGCCAGCAGCTTAGTGGCGGGGGGGTTCACAGATACGCAGTATTTT
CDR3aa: CASSLVAGGFTDTQYF

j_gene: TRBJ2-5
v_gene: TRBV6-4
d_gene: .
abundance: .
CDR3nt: TGTGCCAGCAGTGCCGACGGAGTCGGTGCCCAGTACTTC
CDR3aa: CASSADGVGAQYF

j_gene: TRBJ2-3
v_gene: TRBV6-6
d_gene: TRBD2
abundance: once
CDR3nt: TGTGCCAGCAGCGAACGGACTAGCGGGAGCACAGATACGCAGTATTTT
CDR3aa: CASSERTSGSTDTQYF

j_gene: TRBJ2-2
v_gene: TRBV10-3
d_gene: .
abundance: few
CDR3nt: TGTGCCATCAGCACAGGGAAAATGAACACCGGGGAGCTGTTTTTT
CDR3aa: CAISTGKMNTGELFF

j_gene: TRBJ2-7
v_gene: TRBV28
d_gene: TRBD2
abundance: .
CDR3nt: TGTGCCAGCTCGGCGGGGGGGCTCAGCTCCTACGAGCAGTACTTC
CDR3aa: CASSAGGLSSYEQYF

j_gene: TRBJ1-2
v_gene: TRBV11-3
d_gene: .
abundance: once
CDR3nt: TGTGCCAGCAGCTTAGGAGGCTTGGGCTACACCTTC
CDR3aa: CASSLGGLGYTF

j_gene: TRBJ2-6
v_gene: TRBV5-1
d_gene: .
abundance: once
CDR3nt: TGCGCCAGCAGCTTACATCTTACTGGGGAGATTGGGGCCAACGTCCTGACTTTC
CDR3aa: CASSLHLTGEIGANVLTF

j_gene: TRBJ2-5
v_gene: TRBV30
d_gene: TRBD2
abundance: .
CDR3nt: TGTGCCTGGAGTGTACGGTCTAGCGGGCCCCAGTTGACCCAGTACTTC
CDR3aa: CAWSVRSSGPQLTQYF

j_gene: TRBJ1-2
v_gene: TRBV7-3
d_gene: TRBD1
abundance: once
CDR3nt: TGTGCCAGCAGCAGACGGACAGGGCAGGGCTACACCTTC
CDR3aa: CASSRRTGQGYTF

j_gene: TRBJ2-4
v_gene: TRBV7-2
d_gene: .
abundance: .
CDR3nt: TGTGCCAGCAGCTCCCTGACAGGTAGCTACATTCAGTACTTC
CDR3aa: CASSSLTGSYIQYF

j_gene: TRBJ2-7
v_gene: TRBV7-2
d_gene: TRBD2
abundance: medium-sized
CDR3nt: TGTGCCAGCAGCATAAACTCCGGGACTAGCGGGGGTTACGAGCAGTACTTC
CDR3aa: CASSINSGTSGGYEQYF

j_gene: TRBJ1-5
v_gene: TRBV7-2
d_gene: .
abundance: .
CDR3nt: TGTGCCAGCAGCTTATTTGGCAGCGGGGATCAGCCCCAGCATTTT
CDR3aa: CASSLFGSGDQPQHF

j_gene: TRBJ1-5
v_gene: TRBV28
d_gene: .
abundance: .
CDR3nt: TGTGCCAGCAGTTTCCCGAATCAGCCCCAGCATTTT
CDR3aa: CASSFPNQPQHF

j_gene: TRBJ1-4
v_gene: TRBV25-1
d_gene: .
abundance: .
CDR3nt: TGTGCCAGCAGTGACATCTCCGGGATCCGCAATGAAAAACTGTTTTTT
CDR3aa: CASSDISGIRNEKLFF

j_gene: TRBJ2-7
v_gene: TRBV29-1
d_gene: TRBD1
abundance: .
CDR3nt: TGCAGCGTTGAGGGCGGGACAGGTGCCGACGAGCAGTACTTC
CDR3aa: CSVEGGTGADEQYF

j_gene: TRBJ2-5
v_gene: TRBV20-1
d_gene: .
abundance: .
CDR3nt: TGCAGTGCTAGCTTCCAAGAGACCCAGTACTTC
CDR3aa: CSASFQETQYF

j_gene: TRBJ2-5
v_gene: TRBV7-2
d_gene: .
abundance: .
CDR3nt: TGTGCCAGCAGCTTAGTTAGTCGGCGGTCCCAAGAGACCCAGTACTTC
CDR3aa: CASSLVSRRSQETQYF

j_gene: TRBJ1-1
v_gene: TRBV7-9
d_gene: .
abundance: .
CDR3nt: TGTGCCAGCAGACTCGGGACACCGAACACTGAAGCTTTCTTT
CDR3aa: CASRLGTPNTEAFF

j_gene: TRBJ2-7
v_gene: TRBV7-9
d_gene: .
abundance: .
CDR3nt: TGTGCCAGCAGCTTTGTCGGCGGGGGCCACTACGAGCAGTACTTC
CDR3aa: CASSFVGGGHYEQYF

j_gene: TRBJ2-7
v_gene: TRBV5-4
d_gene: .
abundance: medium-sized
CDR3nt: TGTGCCAGCAGCAGGCAGGGCATCTCCTACGAGCAGTACTTC
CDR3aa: CASSRQGISYEQYF

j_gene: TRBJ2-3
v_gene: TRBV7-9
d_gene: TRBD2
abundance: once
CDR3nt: TGTGCCAGCAGACAGCGGGGGACAGATACGCAGTATTTT
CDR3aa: CASRQRGTDTQYF

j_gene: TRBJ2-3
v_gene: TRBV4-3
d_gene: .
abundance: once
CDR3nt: TGCGCCAGCAGCCATATCTCTAGCACAGATACGCAGTATTTT
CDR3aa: CASSHISSTDTQYF

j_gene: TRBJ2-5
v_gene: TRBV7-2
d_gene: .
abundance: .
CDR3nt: TGTGCCAGCAGCCCCTCGCTATACGCGTCTGGGACCCAGTACTTC
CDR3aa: CASSPSLYASGTQYF

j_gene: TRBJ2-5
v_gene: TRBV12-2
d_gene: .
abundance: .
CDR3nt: TGTGCAAGTCGCGGCCGTGGGCGCCCAGAGACCCAGTACTTC
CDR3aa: CASRGRGRPETQYF

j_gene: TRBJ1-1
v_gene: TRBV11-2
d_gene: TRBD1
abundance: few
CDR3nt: TGTGCCAGCATACTACAGGGGATGACTGAAGCTTTCTTT
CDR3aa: CASILQGMTEAFF

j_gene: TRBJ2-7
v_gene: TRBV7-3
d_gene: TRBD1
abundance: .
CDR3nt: TGTGCCAGCAGCTTAGGGACAGGGGATAGACCCGAACTGTGGGAGCAGTACTTC
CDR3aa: CASSLGTGDRPELWEQYF